This TCR beta chain was sequenced during a study of chemoradiotherapy in HPV16-positive cancers. Produced via immunoSEQ multiplex PCR; TCRdb's table is partial and in-frame only. This sample has some 8,600 clones, with around three quarters found just once. The CDR3 extends over 17 amino acids. Trimming took 3 bases from V and 4 from J, leaving 21 bases between them. The germline gives CDR1 LNHNV, CDR2 YYDKDF (reference sequence). The clonotype originates from a human donor with HPV-associated anogenital cancer. The chain carries TRBV15 and TRBJ1-1; D is unclear. This material was obtained from a patient who underwent chemoradiotherapy. The CDR3 here is CATSSPPRRALGTEAFF. CDR3 bases: TGTGCCACCAGCAGTCCACCCAGGAGAGCGCTGGGCACTGAAGCTTTCTTT.